Described below is a single TCR beta chain sequence and its context. What it recognizes is unknown. This sample was included in a study of T cells in Graves' hyperthyroidism and ophthalmopathy. General study results and limits: The majority of expanded thyroid clonotypes above 0.001 also appeared in blood.

RNA transcripts served as the template for amplifying TCR beta CDR3 regions. First-round RT-PCR with HTBI primers amplified the TCR CDR3 region. TCRdb called the multiplex PCR reads again in MiXCR, with one record for every CDR3 protein. The sample has about 540,000 distinct CDR3 sequences, about 43% seen once. The CDR3 is 16 amino acids. Germline trimming cut 4 bases from V and 3 bases from J; bases unmatched to any gene: 8. In germline, CDR1 is LGHDT, CDR2 YNNKEL (reference sequence). The sequence came from a woman aged 18-29 years with Graves' hyperthyroidism. Sequences were obtained from peripheral blood or thyroid tissue (not recorded which). The J gene is TRBJ2-2, the V gene TRBV3-1; 7 nucleotides match TRBD2. The CDR3, as DNA: TGTGCCAGCAGCCCGGCGCCTAGCGGATACACCGGGGAGCTGTTTTTT. Translating it yields CASSPAPSGYTGELFF.